One and the same sample provided the 3 T cell receptor beta chains below, sequenced in a study of PD-L1 blockade in urothelial cancer. The time point was: peripheral blood 6 weeks after treatment start. The repertoire was sequenced with immunoSEQ multiplex PCR; TCRdb's copy has only in-frame clones and lacks some. The top ten clones hold around 3.7% of a sample with approximately 110,000 clones, 91% of them seen once. The sample here was PBMCs, taken around atezolizumab (anti-PD-L1) treatment. These receptors all stem from a man between 60 and 70 years old with urothelial cancer.

The CDR3 is CASSLRLAGQSTDTQYF. The CDR3 coding sequence is TGTGCCAGCAGCTTAAGGCTGGCGGGGCAAAGCACAGATACGCAGTATTTT. The chain employs TRBV7-2 and TRBJ2-3, with a tentative D call TRBD2 (6 bases). The V gene lost 2 bases and the J gene lost 0 bases, with 15 bases spanning the gap. The length of the CDR3 is 17 residues. Germline CDR1 reads SGHTA; CDR2 reads FQGNSA.

With respect to this clone: This specimen includes other DNA sequences encoding the same CDR3. This rearrangement joins TRBV7-3 to TRBJ2-5, with TRBD1 matching 7 bases. The CDR3 totals 13 residues. V dropped 5 bases and J dropped 5; count of bases not matched to a gene: 5. The germline V gene encodes CDR1 SGHTA and CDR2 FQGTGA. CDR3 nucleotides: TGTGCCAGCAGCCCGGGACAGTCGGAGACCCAGTACTTC. Translation: CASSPGQSETQYF.

This sequence joins TRBV29-1 and TRBJ2-1; 11 bases match TRBD2. Per germline, CDR1 SQVTM and CDR2 ANQGSEA. The CDR3 consists of 19 residues. The V segment lost 5 bases and the J segment 0 bases; nucleotides outside the gene matches: 15. DNA of the CDR3: TGCAGCGTTAGATCCTGGGGGACTAGCGGACTGAGCTCCTACAATGAGCAGTTCTTC. Translated, it gives CSVRSWGTSGLSSYNEQFF.